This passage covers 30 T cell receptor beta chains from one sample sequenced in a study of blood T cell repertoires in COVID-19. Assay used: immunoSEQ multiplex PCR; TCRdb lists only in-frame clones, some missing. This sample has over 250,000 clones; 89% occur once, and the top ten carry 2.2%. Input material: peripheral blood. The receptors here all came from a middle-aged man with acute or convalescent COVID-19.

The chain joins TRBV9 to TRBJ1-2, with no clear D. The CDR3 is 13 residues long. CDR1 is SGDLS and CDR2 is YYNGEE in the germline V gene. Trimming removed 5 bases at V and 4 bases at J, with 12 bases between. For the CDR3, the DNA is TGTGCCAGCAGGCCCCCATCGGGCTATGGCTACACCTTC. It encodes CASRPPSGYGYTF.

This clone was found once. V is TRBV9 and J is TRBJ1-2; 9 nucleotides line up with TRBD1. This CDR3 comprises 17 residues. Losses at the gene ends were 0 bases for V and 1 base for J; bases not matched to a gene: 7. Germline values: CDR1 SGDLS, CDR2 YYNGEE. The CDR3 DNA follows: TGTGCCAGCAGCGTAGGGACAGGGGTAATCGGTAACTATGGCTACACCTTC. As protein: CASSVGTGVIGNYGYTF. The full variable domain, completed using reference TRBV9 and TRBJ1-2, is DSGVTQTPKHLITATGQRVTLRCSPRSGDLSVYWYQQSLDQGLQFLIQYYNGEERAKGNILERFSAQQFPDLHSELNLSSLELGDSALYFCASSVGTGVIGNYGYTFGSGTRLTVV.

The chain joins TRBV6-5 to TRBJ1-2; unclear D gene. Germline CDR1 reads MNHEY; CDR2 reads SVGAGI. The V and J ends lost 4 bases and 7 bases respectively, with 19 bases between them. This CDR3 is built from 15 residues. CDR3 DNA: TGTGCCAGCAGTTCGACCAACGTCCGGGGATTTGGCTACACCTTC. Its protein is CASSSTNVRGFGYTF.

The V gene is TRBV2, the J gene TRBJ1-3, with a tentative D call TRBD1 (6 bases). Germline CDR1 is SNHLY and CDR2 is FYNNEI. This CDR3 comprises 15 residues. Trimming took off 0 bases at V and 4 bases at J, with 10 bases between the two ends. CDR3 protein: CASSEARRGGNTIYF. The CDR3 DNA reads TGTGCCAGCAGTGAAGCGCGCAGGGGAGGAAACACCATATATTTT.

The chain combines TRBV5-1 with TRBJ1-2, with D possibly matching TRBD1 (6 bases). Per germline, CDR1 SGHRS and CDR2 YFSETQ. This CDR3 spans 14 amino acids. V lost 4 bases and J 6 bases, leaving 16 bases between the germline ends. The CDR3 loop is CASSPRGRTNGYTF. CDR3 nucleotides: TGCGCCAGCAGCCCCAGGGGTCGGACAAATGGCTACACCTTC.

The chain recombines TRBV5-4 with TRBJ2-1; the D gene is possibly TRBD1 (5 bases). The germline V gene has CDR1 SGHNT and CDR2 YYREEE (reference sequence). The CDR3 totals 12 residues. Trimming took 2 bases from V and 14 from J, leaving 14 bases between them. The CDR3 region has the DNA TGTGCCAGCAGCTTTCAGCAGGGCCAAGAGTTCTTC. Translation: CASSFQQGQEFF.

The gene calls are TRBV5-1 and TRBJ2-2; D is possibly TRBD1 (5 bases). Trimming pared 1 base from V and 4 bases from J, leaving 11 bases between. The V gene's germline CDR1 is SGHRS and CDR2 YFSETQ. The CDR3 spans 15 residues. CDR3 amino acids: CASSLTGVGTGELFF. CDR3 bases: TGCGCCAGCAGCTTGACAGGAGTTGGCACCGGGGAGCTGTTTTTT.

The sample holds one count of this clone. The CDR3 sequence is CASSSMGGSGNTIYF. CDR3 DNA sequence: TGTGCCAGCAGCAGCATGGGGGGCTCTGGAAACACCATATATTTT. This chain uses TRBV5-4 with TRBJ1-3; maybe TRBD1 (5 bases). CDR3 length: 15 amino acids. Germline-derived CDR1 and CDR2 are SGHNT and YYREEE (reference sequence). V lost 4 bases, J lost 0 bases, and 11 bases lay in between.

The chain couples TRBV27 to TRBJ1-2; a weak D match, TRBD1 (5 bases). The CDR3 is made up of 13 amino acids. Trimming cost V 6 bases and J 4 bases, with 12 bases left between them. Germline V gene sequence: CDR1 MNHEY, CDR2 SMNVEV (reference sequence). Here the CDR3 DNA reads TGTGCCAGCAGACAGGCGCCTACCTATGGCTACACCTTC. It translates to CASRQAPTYGYTF.

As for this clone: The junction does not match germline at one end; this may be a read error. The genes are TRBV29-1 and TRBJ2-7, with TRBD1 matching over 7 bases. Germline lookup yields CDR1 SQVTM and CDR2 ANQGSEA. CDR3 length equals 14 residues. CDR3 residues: CSVEGTAESYEQYF. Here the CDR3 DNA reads TGCAGCGTGGAAGGGACAGCTGAGTCCTACGAGCAGTACTTC.

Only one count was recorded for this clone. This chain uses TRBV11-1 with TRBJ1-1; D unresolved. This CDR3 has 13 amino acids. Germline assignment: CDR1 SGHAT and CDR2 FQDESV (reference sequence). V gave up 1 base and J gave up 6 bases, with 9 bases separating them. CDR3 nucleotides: TGTGCCAGCAGCTTAGGGGCGCGAGCTGAAGCTTTCTTT. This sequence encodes CASSLGARAEAFF.

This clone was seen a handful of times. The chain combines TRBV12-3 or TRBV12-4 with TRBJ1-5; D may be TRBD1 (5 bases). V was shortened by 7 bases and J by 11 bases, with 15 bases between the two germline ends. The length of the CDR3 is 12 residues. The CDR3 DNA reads TGTGCCAGCACCTTGCGTGGGGGGGCCCAGCATTTT. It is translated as CASTLRGGAQHF.

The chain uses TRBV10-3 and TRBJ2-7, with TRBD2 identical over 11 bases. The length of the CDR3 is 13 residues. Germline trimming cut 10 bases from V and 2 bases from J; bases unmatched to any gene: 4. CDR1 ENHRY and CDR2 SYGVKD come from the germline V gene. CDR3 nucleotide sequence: TGTGCCACGCTACTAGCGGGGGCCTACGAGCAGTACTTC. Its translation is CATLLAGAYEQYF.

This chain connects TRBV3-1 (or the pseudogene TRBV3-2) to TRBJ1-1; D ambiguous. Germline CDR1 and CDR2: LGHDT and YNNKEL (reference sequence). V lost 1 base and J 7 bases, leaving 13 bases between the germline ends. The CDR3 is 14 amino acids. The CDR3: CASSQGGSKGEAFF. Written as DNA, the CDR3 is TGTGCCAGCAGCCAAGGAGGGTCCAAAGGTGAAGCTTTCTTT.

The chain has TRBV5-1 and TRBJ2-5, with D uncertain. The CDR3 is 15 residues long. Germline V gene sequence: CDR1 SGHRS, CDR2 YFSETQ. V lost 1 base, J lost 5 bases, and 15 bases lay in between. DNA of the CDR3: TGCGCCAGCAGCTTGCTCGCAGGCTCCGAGGAGACCCAGTACTTC. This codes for CASSLLAGSEETQYF.

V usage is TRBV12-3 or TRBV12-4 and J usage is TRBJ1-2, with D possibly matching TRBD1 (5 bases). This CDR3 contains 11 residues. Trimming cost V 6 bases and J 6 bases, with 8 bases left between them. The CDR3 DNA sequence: TGTGCCAGCAGCCCGGACAATGGCTACACCTTC. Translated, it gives CASSPDNGYTF.

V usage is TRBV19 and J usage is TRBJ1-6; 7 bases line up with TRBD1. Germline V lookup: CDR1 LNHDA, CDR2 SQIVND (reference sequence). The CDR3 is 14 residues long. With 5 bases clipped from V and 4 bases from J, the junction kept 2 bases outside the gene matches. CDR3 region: CASSEGQYNSPLHF. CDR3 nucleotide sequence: TGTGCCAGTAGTGAGGGACAGTATAATTCACCCCTCCACTTT.

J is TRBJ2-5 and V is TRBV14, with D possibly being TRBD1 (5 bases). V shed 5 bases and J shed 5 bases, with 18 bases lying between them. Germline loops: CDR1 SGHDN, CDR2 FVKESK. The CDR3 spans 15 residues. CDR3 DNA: TGTGCCAGCAGCTTTATGCCAGGGTCAAGGGAGACCCAGTACTTC. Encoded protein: CASSFMPGSRETQYF.

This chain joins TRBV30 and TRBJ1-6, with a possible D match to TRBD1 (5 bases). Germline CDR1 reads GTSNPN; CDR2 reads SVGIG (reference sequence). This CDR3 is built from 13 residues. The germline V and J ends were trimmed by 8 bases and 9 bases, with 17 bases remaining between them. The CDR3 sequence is CASWEGGGSPLHF. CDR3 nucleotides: TGTGCCAGCTGGGAGGGCGGGGGTTCACCCCTCCACTTT.

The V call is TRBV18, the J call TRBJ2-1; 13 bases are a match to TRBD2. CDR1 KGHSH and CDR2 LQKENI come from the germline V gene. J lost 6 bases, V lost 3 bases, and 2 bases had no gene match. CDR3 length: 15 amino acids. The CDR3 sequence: CASSPGTSGVNEQFF. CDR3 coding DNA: TGTGCCAGCTCACCTGGGACTAGCGGGGTCAATGAGCAGTTCTTC.

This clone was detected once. DNA for the CDR3: TGTGCCAGCAGAGACAGAAGCTCTGGGGCCAACGTCCTGACTTTC. Protein sequence: CASRDRSSGANVLTF. The rearrangement links TRBV6-6 to TRBJ2-6, with D tentatively TRBD1 (5 bases). Germline CDR1 MNHNY, CDR2 SVGAGI (reference sequence). The CDR3 sequence is 15 residues long. The V gene lost 6 bases and the J gene lost 0 bases, with 9 bases spanning the gap.

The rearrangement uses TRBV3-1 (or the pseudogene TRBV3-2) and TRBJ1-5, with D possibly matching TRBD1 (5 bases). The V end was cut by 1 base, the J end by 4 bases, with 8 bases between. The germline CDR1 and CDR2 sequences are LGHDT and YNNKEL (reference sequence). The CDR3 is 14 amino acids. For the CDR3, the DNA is TGTGCCAGCAGCCAAGTGGCAGGGAATCAGCCCCAGCATTTT. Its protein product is CASSQVAGNQPQHF.

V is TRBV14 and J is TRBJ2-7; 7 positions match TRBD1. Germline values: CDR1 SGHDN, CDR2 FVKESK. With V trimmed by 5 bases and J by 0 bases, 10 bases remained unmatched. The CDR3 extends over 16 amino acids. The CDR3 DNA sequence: TGTGCCAGCAGCAAAAGAGAGGGGGCGTCCTCCTACGAGCAGTACTTC. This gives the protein CASSKREGASSYEQYF.

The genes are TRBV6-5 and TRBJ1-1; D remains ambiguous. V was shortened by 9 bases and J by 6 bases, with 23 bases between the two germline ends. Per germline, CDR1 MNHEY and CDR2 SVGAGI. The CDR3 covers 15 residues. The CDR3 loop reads CARGSVQIGYAEAFF. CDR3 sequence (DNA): TGTGCCAGAGGCTCGGTGCAGATCGGGTATGCTGAAGCTTTCTTT.

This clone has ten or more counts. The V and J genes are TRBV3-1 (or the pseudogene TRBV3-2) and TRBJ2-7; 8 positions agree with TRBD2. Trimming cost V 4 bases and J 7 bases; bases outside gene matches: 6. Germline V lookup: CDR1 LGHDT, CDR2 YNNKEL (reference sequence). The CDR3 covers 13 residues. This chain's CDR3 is CASSPGLAREQYF. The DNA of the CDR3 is TGTGCCAGCAGCCCTGGACTAGCTCGGGAGCAGTACTTC.

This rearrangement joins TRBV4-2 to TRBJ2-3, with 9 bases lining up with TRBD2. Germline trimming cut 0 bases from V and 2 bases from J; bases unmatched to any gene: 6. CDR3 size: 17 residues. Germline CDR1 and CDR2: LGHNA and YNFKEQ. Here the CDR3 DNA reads TGTGCCAGCAGCCAAGATTCGACTAGCGGAGTCACAGATACGCAGTATTTT. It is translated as CASSQDSTSGVTDTQYF.

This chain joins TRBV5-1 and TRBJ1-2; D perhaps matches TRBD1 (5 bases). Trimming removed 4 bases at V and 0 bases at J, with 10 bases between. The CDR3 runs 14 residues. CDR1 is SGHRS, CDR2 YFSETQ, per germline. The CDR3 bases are TGCGCCAGCAGCCCGGGGGGTTCTAACTATGGCTACACCTTC. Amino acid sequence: CASSPGGSNYGYTF.

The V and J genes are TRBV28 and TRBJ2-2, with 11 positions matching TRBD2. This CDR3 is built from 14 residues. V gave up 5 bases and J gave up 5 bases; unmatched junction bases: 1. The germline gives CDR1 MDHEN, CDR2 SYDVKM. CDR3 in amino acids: CASSRLAGTGELFF. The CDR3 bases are TGTGCCAGCAGTCGACTAGCGGGGACCGGGGAGCTGTTTTTT. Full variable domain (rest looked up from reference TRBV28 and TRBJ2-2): DVKVTQSSRYLVKRTGEKVFLECVQDMDHENMFWYRQDPGLGLRLIYFSYDVKMKEKGDIPEGYSVSREKKERFSLILESASTNQTSMYLCASSRLAGTGELFFGEGSRLTVL.

The CDR3, as DNA: TGTGCCAGTAGTCCTATAGCGGGGGCCCTGGGGGAGACCCAGTACTTC. Translating gives CASSPIAGALGETQYF. This sequence joins TRBV19 and TRBJ2-5; 9 nucleotides line up with TRBD2. Trimming at V came to 5 bases and at J to 5 bases, leaving 12 bases not matched to a gene. This CDR3 comprises 16 residues. The germline CDR1 and CDR2 sequences are LNHDA and SQIVND (reference sequence). Full variable domain (outside the CDR3, taken from reference TRBV19 and TRBJ2-5): DGGITQSPKYLFRKEGQNVTLSCEQNLNHDAMYWYRQDPGQGLRLIYYSQIVNDFQKGDIAEGYSVSREKKESFPLTVTSAQKNPTAFYLCASSPIAGALGETQYFGPGTRLLVL.

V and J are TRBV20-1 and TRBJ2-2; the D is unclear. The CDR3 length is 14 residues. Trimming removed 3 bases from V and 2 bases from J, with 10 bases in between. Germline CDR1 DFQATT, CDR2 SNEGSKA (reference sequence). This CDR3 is CSASNSLNTGELFF. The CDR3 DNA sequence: TGCAGTGCTAGTAATTCGCTAAACACCGGGGAGCTGTTTTTT.